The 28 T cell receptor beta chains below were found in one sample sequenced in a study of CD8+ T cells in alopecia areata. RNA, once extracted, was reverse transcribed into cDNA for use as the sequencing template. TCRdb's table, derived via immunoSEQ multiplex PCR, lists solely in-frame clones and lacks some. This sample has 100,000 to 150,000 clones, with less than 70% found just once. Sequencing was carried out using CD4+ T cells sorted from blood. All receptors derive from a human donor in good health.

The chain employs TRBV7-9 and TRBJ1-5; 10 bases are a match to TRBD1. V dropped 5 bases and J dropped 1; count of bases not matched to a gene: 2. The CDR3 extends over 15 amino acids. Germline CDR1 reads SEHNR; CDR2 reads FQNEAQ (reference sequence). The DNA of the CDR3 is TGTGCCAGCAGCGGGGGACAGGGGAGCAATCAGCCCCAGCATTTT. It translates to CASSGGQGSNQPQHF.

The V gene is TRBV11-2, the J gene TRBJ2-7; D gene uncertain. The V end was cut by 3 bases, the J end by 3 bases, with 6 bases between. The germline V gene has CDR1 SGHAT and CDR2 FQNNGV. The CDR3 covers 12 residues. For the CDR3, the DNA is TGTGCCAGCAGCTTTGATCGCTACGAGCAGTACTTC. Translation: CASSFDRYEQYF.

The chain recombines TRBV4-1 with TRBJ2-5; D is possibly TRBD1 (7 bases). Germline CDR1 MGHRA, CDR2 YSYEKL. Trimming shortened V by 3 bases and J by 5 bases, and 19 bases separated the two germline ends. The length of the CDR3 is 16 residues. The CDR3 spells CASSHLAQGTQETQYF. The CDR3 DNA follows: TGCGCCAGCAGCCACCTGGCACAGGGGACTCAGGAGACCCAGTACTTC.

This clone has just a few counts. This chain's CDR3 is CATSRDRVRSYNEQFF. The CDR3 DNA reads as TGTGCCACCAGCAGGGACAGGGTCAGGTCCTACAATGAGCAGTTCTTC. The chain combines TRBV15 with TRBJ2-1; 8 bases line up with TRBD1. Germline lookup yields CDR1 LNHNV and CDR2 YYDKDF (reference sequence). This CDR3 has 16 amino acids. J lost 1 base, V lost 3 bases, and 5 bases had no gene match.

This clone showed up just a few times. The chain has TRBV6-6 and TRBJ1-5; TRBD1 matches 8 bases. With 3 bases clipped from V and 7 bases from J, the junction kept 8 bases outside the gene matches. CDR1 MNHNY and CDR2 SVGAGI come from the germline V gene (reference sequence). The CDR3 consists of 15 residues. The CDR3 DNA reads TGTGCCAGCAGTTATCAGGGGGCAGGGGGACAGCCCCAGCATTTT. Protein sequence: CASSYQGAGGQPQHF.

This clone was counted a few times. The CDR3 loop is CSVEDGGKNIQYF. The CDR3 DNA reads as TGCAGCGTTGAAGACGGAGGGAAAAACATTCAGTACTTC. V and J are TRBV29-1 and TRBJ2-4; a weak D match, TRBD2 (6 bases). Trimming pared 0 bases from V and 4 bases from J, leaving 7 bases between. There are 13 residues in the CDR3. The germline V gene has CDR1 SQVTM and CDR2 ANQGSEA.

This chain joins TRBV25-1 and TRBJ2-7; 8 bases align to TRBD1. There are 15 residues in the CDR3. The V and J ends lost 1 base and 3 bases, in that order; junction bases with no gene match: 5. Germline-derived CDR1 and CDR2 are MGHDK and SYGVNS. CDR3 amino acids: CASSEWGDRSYEQYF. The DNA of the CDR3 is TGTGCCAGCAGTGAATGGGGGGACAGGAGCTACGAGCAGTACTTC.

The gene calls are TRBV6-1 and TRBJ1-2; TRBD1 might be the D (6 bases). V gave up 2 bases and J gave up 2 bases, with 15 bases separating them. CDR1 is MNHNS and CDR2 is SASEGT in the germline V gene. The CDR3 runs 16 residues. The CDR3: CASSEQGSQGNYGYTF. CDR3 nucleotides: TGTGCCAGCAGTGAACAGGGAAGTCAGGGGAACTATGGCTACACCTTC.

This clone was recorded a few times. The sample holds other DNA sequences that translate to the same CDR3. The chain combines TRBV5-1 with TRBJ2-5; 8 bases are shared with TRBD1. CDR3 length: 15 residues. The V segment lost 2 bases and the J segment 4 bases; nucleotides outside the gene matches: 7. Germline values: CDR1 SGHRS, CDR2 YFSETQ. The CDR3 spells CASSFGGTGGETQYF. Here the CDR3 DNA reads TGCGCCAGCAGCTTCGGCGGGACAGGTGGAGAGACCCAGTACTTC.

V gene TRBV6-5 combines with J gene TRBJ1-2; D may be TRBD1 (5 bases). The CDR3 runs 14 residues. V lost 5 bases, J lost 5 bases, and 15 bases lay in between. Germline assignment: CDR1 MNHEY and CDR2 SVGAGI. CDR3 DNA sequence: TGTGCCAGCAGTGTATGGGACCCTTCATATGGCTACACCTTC. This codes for CASSVWDPSYGYTF.

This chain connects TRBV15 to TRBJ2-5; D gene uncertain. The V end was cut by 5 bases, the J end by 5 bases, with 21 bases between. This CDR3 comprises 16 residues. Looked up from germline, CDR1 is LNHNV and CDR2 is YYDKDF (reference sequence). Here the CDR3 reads CATSGKGKTLRETQYF. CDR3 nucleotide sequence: TGTGCCACCAGCGGTAAAGGCAAGACCCTTAGGGAGACCCAGTACTTC.

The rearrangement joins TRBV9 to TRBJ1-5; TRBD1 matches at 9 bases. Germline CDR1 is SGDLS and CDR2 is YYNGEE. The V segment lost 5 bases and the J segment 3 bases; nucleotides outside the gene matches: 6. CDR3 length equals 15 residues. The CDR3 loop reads CASRPWTGDNQPQHF. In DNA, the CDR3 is TGTGCCAGCAGACCTTGGACAGGGGACAATCAGCCCCAGCATTTT.

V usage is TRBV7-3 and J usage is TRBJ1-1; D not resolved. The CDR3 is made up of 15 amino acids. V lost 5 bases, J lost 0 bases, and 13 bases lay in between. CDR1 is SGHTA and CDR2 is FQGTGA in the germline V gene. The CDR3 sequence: CASSPLIGMNTEAFF. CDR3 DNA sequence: TGTGCCAGCAGCCCGCTGATAGGGATGAACACTGAAGCTTTCTTT.

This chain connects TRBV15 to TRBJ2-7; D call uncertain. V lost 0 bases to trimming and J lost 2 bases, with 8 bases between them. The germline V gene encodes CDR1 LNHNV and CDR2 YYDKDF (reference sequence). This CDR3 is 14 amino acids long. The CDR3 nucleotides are TGTGCCACCAGCAGAGATGGAACCACCTACGAGCAGTACTTC. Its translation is CATSRDGTTYEQYF.

The CDR3 spells CASRPDRGYAYEQYF. In DNA form, the CDR3 reads TGTGCCAGCAGACCTGACAGGGGATACGCCTACGAGCAGTACTTC. The rearrangement joins TRBV5-4 to TRBJ2-7; 8 positions agree with TRBD1. CDR3 size: 15 residues. Germline V lookup: CDR1 SGHNT, CDR2 YYREEE (reference sequence). The V gene end was trimmed by 5 bases and the J gene end by 2 bases; junction bases not matched to a gene: 9.

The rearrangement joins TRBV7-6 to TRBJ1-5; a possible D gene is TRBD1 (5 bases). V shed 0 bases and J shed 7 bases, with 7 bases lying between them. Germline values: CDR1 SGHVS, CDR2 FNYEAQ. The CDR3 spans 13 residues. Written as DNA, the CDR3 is TGTGCCAGCAGCTTAGCGGGGGACCAGCCCCAGCATTTT. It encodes CASSLAGDQPQHF. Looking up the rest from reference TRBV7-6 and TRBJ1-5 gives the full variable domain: GAGVSQSPRYKVTKRGQDVALRCDPISGHVSLYWYRQALGQGPEFLTYFNYEAQQDKSGLPNDRFSAERPEGSISTLTIQRTEQRDSAMYRCASSLAGDQPQHFGDGTRLSIL.

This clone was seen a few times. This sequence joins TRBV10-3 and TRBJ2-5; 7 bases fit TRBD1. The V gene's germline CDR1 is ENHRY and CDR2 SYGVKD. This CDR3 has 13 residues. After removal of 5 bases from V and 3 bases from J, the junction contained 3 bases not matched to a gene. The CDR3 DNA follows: TGTGCCATCAGTACCGGGACAGAAGAGACCCAGTACTTC. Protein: CAISTGTEETQYF.

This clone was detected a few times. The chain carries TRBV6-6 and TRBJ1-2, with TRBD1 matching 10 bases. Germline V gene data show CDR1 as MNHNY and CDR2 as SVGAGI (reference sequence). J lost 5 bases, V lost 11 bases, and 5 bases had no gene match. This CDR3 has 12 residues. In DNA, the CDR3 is TGTGCCTCGACAGGGGGCACTTATGGCTACACCTTC. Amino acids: CASTGGTYGYTF.

The CDR3 sequence: CSVQPGYGDGYTF. For the CDR3, the DNA is TGCAGCGTTCAACCGGGGTACGGGGATGGCTACACCTTC. V and J are TRBV29-1 and TRBJ1-2; no clear D gene. The CDR3 is 13 residues long. The ends were cut back, 5 bases at V and 6 bases at J, with 16 bases in the middle. CDR1 and CDR2 (germline): SQVTM, ANQGSEA.

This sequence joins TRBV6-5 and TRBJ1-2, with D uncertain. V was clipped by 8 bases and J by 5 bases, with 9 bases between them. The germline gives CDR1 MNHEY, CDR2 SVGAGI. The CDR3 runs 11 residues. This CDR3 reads CASGPSYGYTF. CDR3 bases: TGTGCCAGCGGCCCCTCTTATGGCTACACCTTC.

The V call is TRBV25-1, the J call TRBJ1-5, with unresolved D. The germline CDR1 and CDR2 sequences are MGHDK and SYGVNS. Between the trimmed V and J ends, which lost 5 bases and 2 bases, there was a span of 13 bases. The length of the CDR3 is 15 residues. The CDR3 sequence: CASSSDQDGNQPQHF. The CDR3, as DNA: TGTGCCAGCAGTTCGGACCAAGACGGCAATCAGCCCCAGCATTTT.

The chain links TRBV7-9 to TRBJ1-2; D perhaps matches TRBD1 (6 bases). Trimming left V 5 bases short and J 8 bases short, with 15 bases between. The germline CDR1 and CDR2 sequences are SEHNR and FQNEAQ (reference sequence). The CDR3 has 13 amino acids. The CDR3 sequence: CASSLRQEGGYTF. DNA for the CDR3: TGTGCCAGCAGCCTTCGACAGGAGGGCGGCTACACCTTC.

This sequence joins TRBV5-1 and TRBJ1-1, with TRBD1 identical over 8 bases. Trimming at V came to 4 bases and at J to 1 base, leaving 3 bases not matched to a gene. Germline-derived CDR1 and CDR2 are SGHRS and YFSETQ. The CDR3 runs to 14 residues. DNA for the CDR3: TGCGCCAGCAGCCGGACAGGGAGGAACACTGAAGCTTTCTTT. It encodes CASSRTGRNTEAFF. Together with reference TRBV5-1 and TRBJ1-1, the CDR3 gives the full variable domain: KAGVTQTPRYLIKTRGQQVTLSCSPISGHRSVSWYQQTPGQGLQFLFEYFSETQRNKGNFPGRFSGRQFSNSRSEMNVSTLELGDSALYLCASSRTGRNTEAFFGQGTRLTVV.

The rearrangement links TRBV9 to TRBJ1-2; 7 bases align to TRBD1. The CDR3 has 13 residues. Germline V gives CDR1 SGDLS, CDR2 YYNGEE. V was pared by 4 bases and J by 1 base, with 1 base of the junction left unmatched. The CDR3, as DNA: TGTGCCAGCAGCAGGGACAGTAACTATGGCTACACCTTC. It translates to CASSRDSNYGYTF.

CDR3 residues: CASSISGDYWDIQYF. In DNA form, the CDR3 reads TGTGCCAGTAGTATATCCGGGGACTATTGGGACATTCAGTACTTC. The chain couples TRBV19 to TRBJ2-4; 7 nucleotides align to TRBD2. CDR3 length: 15 amino acids. V was pared by 2 bases and J by 8 bases, with 9 bases of the junction left unmatched. Germline V CDR1 and CDR2: LNHDA, SQIVND (reference sequence).

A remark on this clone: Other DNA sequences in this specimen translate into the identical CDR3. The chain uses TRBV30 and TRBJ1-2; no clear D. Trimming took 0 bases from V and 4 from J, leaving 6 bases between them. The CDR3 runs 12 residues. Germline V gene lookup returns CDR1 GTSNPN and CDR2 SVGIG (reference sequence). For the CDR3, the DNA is TGTGCCTGGAGTGTAAGGAGCTATGGCTACACCTTC. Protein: CAWSVRSYGYTF.

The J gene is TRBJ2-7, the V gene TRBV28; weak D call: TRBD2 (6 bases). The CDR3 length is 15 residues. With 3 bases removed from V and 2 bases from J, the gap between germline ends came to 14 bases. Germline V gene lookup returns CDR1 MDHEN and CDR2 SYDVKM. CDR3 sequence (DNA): TGTGCCAGCAGTTTCCCCCTGGGGGGAACCTACGAGCAGTACTTC. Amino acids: CASSFPLGGTYEQYF.

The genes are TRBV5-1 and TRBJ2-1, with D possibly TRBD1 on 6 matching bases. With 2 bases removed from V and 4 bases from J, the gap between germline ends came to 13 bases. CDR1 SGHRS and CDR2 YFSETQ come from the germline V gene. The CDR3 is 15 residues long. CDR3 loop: CASSFDGQQYNEQFF. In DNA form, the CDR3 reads TGCGCCAGCAGCTTCGATGGACAGCAATACAATGAGCAGTTCTTC.